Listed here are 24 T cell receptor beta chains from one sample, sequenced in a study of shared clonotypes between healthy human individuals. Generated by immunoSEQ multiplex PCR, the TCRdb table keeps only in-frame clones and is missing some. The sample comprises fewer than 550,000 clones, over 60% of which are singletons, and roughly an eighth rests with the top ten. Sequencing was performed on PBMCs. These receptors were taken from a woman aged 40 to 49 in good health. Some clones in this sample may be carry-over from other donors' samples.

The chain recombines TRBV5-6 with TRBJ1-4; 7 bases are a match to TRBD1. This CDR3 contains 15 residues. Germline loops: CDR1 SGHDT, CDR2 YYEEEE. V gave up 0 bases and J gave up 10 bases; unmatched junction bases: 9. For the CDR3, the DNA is TGTGCCAGCAGCTTGGGGACAGGAAAGGTTGGAAAACTGTTTTTT. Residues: CASSLGTGKVGKLFF.

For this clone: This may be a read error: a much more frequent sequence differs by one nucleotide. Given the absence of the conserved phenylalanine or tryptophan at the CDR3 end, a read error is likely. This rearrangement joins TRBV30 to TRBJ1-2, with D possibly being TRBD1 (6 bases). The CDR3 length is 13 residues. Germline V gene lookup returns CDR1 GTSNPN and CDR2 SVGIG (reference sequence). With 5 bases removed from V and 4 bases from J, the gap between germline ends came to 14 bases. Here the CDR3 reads CAWGFSGAYGYTL. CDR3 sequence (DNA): TGTGCCTGGGGTTTCTCAGGGGCCTATGGCTACACCCTC.

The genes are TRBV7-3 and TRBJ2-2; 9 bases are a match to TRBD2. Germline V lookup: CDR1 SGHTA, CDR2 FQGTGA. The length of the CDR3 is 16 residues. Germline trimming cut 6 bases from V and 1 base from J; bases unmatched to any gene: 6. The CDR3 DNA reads TGTGCCAGCAGTAACCGTAGCGGGGGGAACACCGGGGAGCTGTTTTTT. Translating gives CASSNRSGGNTGELFF.

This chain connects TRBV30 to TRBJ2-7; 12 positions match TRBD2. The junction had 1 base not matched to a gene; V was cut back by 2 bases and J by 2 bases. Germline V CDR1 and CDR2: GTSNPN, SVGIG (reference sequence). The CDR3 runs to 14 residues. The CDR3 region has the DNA TGTGCCTGGAGTAGACTAGCGGGGGCCTACGAGCAGTACTTC. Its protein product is CAWSRLAGAYEQYF.

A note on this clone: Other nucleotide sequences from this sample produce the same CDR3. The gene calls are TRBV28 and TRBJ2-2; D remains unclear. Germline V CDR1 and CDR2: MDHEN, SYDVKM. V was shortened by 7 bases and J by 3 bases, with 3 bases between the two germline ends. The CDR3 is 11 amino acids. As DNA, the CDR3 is TGTGCCAGCAAGGACACCGGGGAGCTGTTTTTT. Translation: CASKDTGELFF. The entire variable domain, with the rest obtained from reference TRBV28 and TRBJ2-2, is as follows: DVKVTQSSRYLVKRTGEKVFLECVQDMDHENMFWYRQDPGLGLRLIYFSYDVKMKEKGDIPEGYSVSREKKERFSLILESASTNQTSMYLCASKDTGELFFGEGSRLTVL.

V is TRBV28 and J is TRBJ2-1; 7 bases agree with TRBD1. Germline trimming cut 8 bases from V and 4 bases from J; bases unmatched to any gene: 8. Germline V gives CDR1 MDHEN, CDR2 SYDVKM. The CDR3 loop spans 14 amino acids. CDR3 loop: CASGTGQQYNEQFF. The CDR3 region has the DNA TGTGCCAGCGGAACGGGACAGCAGTACAATGAGCAGTTCTTC. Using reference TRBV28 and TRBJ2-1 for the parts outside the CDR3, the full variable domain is DVKVTQSSRYLVKRTGEKVFLECVQDMDHENMFWYRQDPGLGLRLIYFSYDVKMKEKGDIPEGYSVSREKKERFSLILESASTNQTSMYLCASGTGQQYNEQFFGPGTRLTVL.

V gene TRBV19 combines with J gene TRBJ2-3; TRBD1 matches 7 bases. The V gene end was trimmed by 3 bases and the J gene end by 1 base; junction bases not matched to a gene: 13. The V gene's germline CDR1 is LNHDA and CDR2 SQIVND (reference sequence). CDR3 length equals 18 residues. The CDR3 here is CASSIRDSRPGGTDTQYF. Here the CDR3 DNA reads TGTGCCAGTAGTATCCGGGACAGCCGTCCAGGAGGCACAGATACGCAGTATTTT. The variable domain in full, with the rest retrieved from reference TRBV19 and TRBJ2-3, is DGGITQSPKYLFRKEGQNVTLSCEQNLNHDAMYWYRQDPGQGLRLIYYSQIVNDFQKGDIAEGYSVSREKKESFPLTVTSAQKNPTAFYLCASSIRDSRPGGTDTQYFGPGTRLTVL.

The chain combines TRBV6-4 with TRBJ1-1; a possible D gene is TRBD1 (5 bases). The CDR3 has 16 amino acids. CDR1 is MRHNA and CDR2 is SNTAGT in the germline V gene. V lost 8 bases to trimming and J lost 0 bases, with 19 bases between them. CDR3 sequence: CASRRRGLVLNTEAFF. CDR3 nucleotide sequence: TGTGCCAGCCGAAGGCGGGGGTTGGTCCTGAACACTGAAGCTTTCTTT.

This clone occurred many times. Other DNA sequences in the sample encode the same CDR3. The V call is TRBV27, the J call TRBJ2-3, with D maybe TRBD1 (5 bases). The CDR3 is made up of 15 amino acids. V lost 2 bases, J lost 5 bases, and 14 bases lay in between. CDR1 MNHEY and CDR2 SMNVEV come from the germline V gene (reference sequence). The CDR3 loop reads CASSLGTGLGDTQYF. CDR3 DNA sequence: TGTGCCAGCAGTTTAGGAACAGGCCTGGGAGATACGCAGTATTTT.

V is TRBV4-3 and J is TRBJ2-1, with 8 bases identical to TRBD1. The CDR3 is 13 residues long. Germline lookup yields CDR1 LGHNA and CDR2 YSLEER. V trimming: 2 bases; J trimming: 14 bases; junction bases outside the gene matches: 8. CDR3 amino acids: CASSQRQGNHEFF. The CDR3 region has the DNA TGCGCCAGCAGCCAAAGACAGGGGAACCACGAGTTCTTC.

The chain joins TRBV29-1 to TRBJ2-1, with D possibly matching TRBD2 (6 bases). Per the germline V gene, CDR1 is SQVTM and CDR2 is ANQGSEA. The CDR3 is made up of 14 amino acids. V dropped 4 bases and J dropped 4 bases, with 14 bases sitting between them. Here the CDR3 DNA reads TGCAGCGTTGTAGTCCTAGCGCCTTACAATGAGCAGTTCTTC. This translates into CSVVVLAPYNEQFF.

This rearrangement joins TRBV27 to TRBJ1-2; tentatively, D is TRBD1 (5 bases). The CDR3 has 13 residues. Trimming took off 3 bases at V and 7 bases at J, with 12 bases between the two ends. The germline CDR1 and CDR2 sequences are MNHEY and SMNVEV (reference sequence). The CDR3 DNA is TGTGCCAGCAGTTTGAAGGGGTCCGGTGGCTACACCTTC. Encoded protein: CASSLKGSGGYTF.

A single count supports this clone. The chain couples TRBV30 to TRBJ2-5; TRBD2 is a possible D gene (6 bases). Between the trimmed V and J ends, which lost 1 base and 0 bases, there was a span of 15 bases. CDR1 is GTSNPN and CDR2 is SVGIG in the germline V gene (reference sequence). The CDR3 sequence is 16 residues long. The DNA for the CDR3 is TGTGCCTGGAGTGCAGTGGCTAGCGTGTACCAAGAGACCCAGTACTTC. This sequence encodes CAWSAVASVYQETQYF. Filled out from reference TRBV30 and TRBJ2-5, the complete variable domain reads SQTIHQWPATLVQPVGSPLSLECTVEGTSNPNLYWYRQAAGRGLQLLFYSVGIGQISSEVPQNLSASRPQDRQFILSSKKLLLSDSGFYLCAWSAVASVYQETQYFGPGTRLLVL.

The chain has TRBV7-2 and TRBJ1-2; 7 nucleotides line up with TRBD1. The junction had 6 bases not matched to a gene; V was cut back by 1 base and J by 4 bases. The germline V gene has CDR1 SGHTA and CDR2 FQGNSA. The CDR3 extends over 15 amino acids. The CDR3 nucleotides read TGTGCCAGCAGCTTAGTTACAGGGGATGCCTATGGCTACACCTTC. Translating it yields CASSLVTGDAYGYTF.

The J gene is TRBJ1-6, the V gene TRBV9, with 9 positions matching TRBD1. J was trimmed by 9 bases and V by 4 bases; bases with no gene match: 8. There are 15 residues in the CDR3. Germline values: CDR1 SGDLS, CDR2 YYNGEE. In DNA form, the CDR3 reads TGTGCCAGCAGCTCCGGACAGGGGAGTTTTTCACCCCTCCACTTT. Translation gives CASSSGQGSFSPLHF. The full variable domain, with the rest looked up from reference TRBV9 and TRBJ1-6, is DSGVTQTPKHLITATGQRVTLRCSPRSGDLSVYWYQQSLDQGLQFLIQYYNGEERAKGNILERFSAQQFPDLHSELNLSSLELGDSALYFCASSSGQGSFSPLHFGNGTRLTVT.

The CDR3 here is CASSYERTSGAGTDTQYF. The CDR3 region has the DNA TGCGCCAGCAGCTATGAACGGACTAGCGGGGCCGGCACAGATACGCAGTATTTT. This rearrangement joins TRBV5-1 to TRBJ2-3, with TRBD2 identical over 12 bases. V lost 3 bases to trimming and J lost 1 base; unmatched junction nucleotides: 9. This CDR3 comprises 18 residues. Germline V lookup: CDR1 SGHRS, CDR2 YFSETQ.

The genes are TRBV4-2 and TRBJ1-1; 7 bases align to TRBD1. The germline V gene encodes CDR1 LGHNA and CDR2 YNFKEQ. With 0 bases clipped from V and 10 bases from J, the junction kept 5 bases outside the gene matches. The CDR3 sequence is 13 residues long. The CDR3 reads CASSQDGAGGAFF. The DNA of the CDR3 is TGTGCCAGCAGCCAAGATGGGGCAGGGGGAGCTTTCTTT.

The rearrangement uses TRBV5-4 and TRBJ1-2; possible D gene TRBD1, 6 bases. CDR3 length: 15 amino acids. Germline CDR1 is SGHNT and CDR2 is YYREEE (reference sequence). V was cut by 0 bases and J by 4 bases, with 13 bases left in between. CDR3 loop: CASSLDRDTFYGYTF. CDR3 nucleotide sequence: TGTGCCAGCAGCTTGGACAGGGACACCTTCTATGGCTACACCTTC.

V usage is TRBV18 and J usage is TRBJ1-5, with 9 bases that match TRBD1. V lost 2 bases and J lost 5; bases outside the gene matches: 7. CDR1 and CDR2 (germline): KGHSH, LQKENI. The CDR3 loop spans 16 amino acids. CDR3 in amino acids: CASSPKSTGGDQPQHF. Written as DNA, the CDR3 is TGTGCCAGCTCACCAAAATCGACAGGGGGAGATCAGCCCCAGCATTTT.

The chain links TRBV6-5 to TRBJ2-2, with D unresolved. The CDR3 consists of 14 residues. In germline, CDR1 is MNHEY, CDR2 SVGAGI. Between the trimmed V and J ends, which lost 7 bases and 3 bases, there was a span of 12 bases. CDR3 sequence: CASTPPGYTGELFF. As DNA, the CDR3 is TGTGCCAGCACTCCCCCGGGCTACACCGGGGAGCTGTTTTTT.

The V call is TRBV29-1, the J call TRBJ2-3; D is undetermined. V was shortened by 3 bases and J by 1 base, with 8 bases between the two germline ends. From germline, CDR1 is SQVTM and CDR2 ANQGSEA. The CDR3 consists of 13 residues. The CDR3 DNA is TGCAGCGTTGAGAGCCAGGGCACAGATACGCAGTATTTT. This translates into CSVESQGTDTQYF.

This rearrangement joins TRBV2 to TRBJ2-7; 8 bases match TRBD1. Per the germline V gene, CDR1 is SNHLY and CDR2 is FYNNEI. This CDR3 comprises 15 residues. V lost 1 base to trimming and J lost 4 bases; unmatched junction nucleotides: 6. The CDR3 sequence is CASSEGTGSLYEQYF. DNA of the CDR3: TGTGCCAGCAGTGAAGGGACAGGGTCCCTGTACGAGCAGTACTTC.

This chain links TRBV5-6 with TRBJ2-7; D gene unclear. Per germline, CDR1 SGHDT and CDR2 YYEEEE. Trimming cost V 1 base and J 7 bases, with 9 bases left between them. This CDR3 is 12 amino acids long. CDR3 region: CASSLRVWEQYF. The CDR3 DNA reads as TGTGCCAGCAGCTTGCGAGTTTGGGAGCAGTACTTC.

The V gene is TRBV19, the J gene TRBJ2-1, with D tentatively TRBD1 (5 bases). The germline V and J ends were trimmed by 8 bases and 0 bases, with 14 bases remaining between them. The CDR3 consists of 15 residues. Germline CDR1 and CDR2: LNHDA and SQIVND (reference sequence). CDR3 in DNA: TGTGCCAGTCAGACCGACAGCAGCTCCTACAATGAGCAGTTCTTC. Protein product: CASQTDSSSYNEQFF.